The 21 T cell receptor beta chains in this list originate from one sample, sequenced in a study of cytomegalovirus exposure and HLA in healthy donors. Vbeta (60) and Jbeta (13) primers were used in the PCR. Clones were read by immunoSEQ multiplex PCR, and TCRdb kept only the in-frame ones, dropping some. The sample records some 190,000 clones, 70% to 75% being singletons. Sequenced sample: PBMCs. The receptors stem from a man aged 30 to 39 in good health and CMV-seropositive.

The chain couples TRBV7-9 to TRBJ2-2; possible D gene TRBD2, 5 bases. V was trimmed by 5 bases and J by 4 bases, leaving 14 bases between them. This CDR3 contains 15 residues. The germline gives CDR1 SEHNR, CDR2 FQNEAQ (reference sequence). CDR3 nucleotide sequence: TGTGCCAGCAGCCCGGGTCGAGAGGGCACCGGGGAGCTGTTTTTT. Protein sequence: CASSPGREGTGELFF.

The rearrangement uses TRBV10-1 and TRBJ2-7; 10 bases match TRBD1. Trimming at V came to 5 bases and at J to 0 bases, leaving 10 bases not matched to a gene. CDR3 size: 17 residues. The V gene's germline CDR1 is WNHNN and CDR2 SYGVQD (reference sequence). The CDR3 protein is CASSRDRGIPSSYEQYF. DNA of the CDR3: TGCGCCAGCAGTCGGGACAGGGGAATCCCCTCCTCCTACGAGCAGTACTTC.

The chain has TRBV4-3 and TRBJ2-1, with D perhaps TRBD2 (6 bases). V dropped 3 bases and J dropped 2 bases, with 20 bases sitting between them. Germline assignment: CDR1 LGHNA and CDR2 YSLEER. This CDR3 region has 18 residues. The CDR3 reads CASSQGVIGEVTYNEQFF. The CDR3 coding sequence is TGCGCCAGCAGCCAGGGAGTGATTGGGGAGGTAACCTACAATGAGCAGTTCTTC.

V usage is TRBV6-4 and J usage is TRBJ2-6; maybe TRBD1 (8 bases). The CDR3 sequence is 17 residues long. Germline values: CDR1 MRHNA, CDR2 SNTAGT. Deletions cut 8 bases from V and 0 bases from J, with 17 bases between. CDR3 residues: CASGYRGRGSGANVLTF. Here the CDR3 DNA reads TGTGCCAGCGGATACAGGGGGAGGGGCTCTGGGGCCAACGTCCTGACTTTC.

CDR3 sequence (DNA): TGCGCCAGCTCACTCCCGCGGGAAAGCACCTACAATGAGCAGTTCTTC. Translation gives CASSLPRESTYNEQFF. The rearrangement joins TRBV5-1 to TRBJ2-1; perhaps TRBD2 as D (6 bases). This CDR3 is built from 16 residues. Trimming took 7 bases from V and 2 from J, leaving 19 bases between them. Germline lookup yields CDR1 SGHRS and CDR2 YFSETQ.

This clone has just one count. This chain connects TRBV9 to TRBJ2-3; D perhaps matches TRBD1 (5 bases). V gave up 0 bases and J gave up 4 bases, with 15 bases separating them. Germline CDR1 reads SGDLS; CDR2 reads YYNGEE. The CDR3 totals 16 residues. CDR3 sequence (DNA): TGTGCCAGCAGCGTAGAGGGGTCTTCAATTGCAGATACGCAGTATTTT. Encoded protein: CASSVEGSSIADTQYF.

The chain employs TRBV4-2 and TRBJ1-2; no reliable D call. Per the germline V gene, CDR1 is LGHNA and CDR2 is YNFKEQ. The ends were cut back, 0 bases at V and 4 bases at J, with 3 bases in the middle. The CDR3 runs to 12 residues. The chain's CDR3 is CASSQESYGYTF. The DNA for the CDR3 is TGTGCCAGCAGCCAAGAGAGCTATGGCTACACCTTC.

This sequence joins TRBV2 and TRBJ1-3; D might be TRBD1 (5 bases). Germline CDR1 is SNHLY and CDR2 is FYNNEI. This CDR3 spans 15 amino acids. V was clipped by 5 bases and J by 1 base, with 12 bases between them. The CDR3 coding sequence is TGTGCCAGCAGTTTAGGCCGGGGGTCTGGAAACACCATATATTTT. It yields the protein CASSLGRGSGNTIYF. Looking up the rest from reference TRBV2 and TRBJ1-3 gives the full variable domain: EPEVTQTPSHQVTQMGQEVILRCVPISNHLYFYWYRQILGQKVEFLVSFYNNEISEKSEIFDDQFSVERPDGSNFTLKIRSTKLEDSAMYFCASSLGRGSGNTIYFGEGSWLTVV.

The chain is built from TRBV29-1 and TRBJ2-7; D is possibly TRBD1 (6 bases). The CDR3 loop spans 14 amino acids. Germline CDR1 SQVTM, CDR2 ANQGSEA. V gave up 6 bases and J gave up 5 bases, with 20 bases separating them. The CDR3 is CSVTQGERFNEQYF. The CDR3 DNA reads as TGCAGCGTGACACAGGGAGAACGGTTTAACGAGCAGTACTTC.

CDR3 DNA sequence: TGCGCCAGCAGCTTGGGAACAGGGATCAGAGAGCAGTACTTC. Protein sequence: CASSLGTGIREQYF. The rearrangement links TRBV5-1 to TRBJ2-7; TRBD1 is a possible D gene (6 bases). The CDR3 covers 14 residues. Germline-derived CDR1 and CDR2 are SGHRS and YFSETQ. The germline V and J ends were trimmed by 0 bases and 7 bases, with 14 bases remaining between them.

The table lists this clone with a few counts. The V and J genes are TRBV7-2 and TRBJ2-1; TRBD2 aligns across 14 bases. Germline V gene sequence: CDR1 SGHTA, CDR2 FQGNSA. The CDR3 is made up of 14 amino acids. V dropped 6 bases and J dropped 7; count of bases not matched to a gene: 2. This chain's CDR3 is CASRTSGRGNEQFF. For the CDR3, the DNA is TGTGCCAGCAGGACTAGCGGGAGGGGAAATGAGCAGTTCTTC.

This chain joins TRBV2 and TRBJ2-1; no firm D call. Trimming took off 5 bases at V and 8 bases at J, with 7 bases between the two ends. Per the germline V gene, CDR1 is SNHLY and CDR2 is FYNNEI. The CDR3 consists of 11 residues. This CDR3 reads CASSPIDEQFF. The CDR3 bases are TGTGCCAGCAGTCCAATTGATGAGCAGTTCTTC.

This clone was seen a handful of times. The V call is TRBV30, the J call TRBJ1-1; TRBD1 matches 8 bases. The germline V gene encodes CDR1 GTSNPN and CDR2 SVGIG (reference sequence). V gave up 2 bases and J gave up 4 bases; unmatched junction bases: 6. This CDR3 is 14 amino acids long. DNA of the CDR3: TGTGCCTGGAGTATCGACAGGGGAGGCACTGAAGCTTTCTTT. It codes for CAWSIDRGGTEAFF.

The J gene is TRBJ1-2, the V gene TRBV10-3; D is uncertain. Between the trimmed V and J ends, which lost 0 bases and 6 bases, there was a span of 14 bases. This CDR3 spans 15 amino acids. Germline CDR1 reads ENHRY; CDR2 reads SYGVKD. CDR3 sequence: CAISESVRAPDGYTF. CDR3 sequence (DNA): TGTGCCATCAGTGAGTCGGTTAGAGCACCGGATGGCTACACCTTC.

This clone turned up a few times. This chain joins TRBV5-1 and TRBJ2-2; D is unclear. Trimming removed 2 bases at V and 5 bases at J, with 10 bases between. The CDR3 runs to 14 residues. Germline assignment: CDR1 SGHRS and CDR2 YFSETQ. The CDR3 reads CASSFPRLTGELFF. The DNA for the CDR3 is TGCGCCAGCAGCTTCCCCAGGTTAACCGGGGAGCTGTTTTTT.

This chain uses TRBV6-1 with TRBJ2-7, with D maybe TRBD2 (5 bases). The CDR3 runs 13 residues. With 5 bases removed from V and 2 bases from J, the gap between germline ends came to 10 bases. Germline V lookup: CDR1 MNHNS, CDR2 SASEGT. The CDR3 region is CASSSLLAYEQYF. The CDR3 coding sequence is TGTGCCAGCAGTTCATTACTAGCCTACGAGCAGTACTTC.

V and J are TRBV7-9 and TRBJ2-2; 9 positions match TRBD1. From germline, CDR1 is SEHNR and CDR2 FQNEAQ (reference sequence). CDR3 length equals 15 residues. Trimming took 7 bases from V and 7 from J; bases not matched to a gene: 10. CDR3 in amino acids: CASTLGQGEVGELFF. The CDR3 coding sequence is TGTGCCAGCACTCTGGGACAGGGTGAGGTCGGGGAGCTGTTTTTT.

V gene TRBV7-8 combines with J gene TRBJ2-7, with 13 bases identical to TRBD2. The CDR3 length is 16 residues. Trimming took 5 bases from V and 5 from J; bases not matched to a gene: 9. Germline V lookup: CDR1 SGHVS, CDR2 FQNEAQ. CDR3 DNA sequence: TGTGCCAGCAGCCAAACCGGACTAGCGGGAGAAAACGAGCAGTACTTC. This translates into CASSQTGLAGENEQYF.

This clone turned up a few times. The chain joins TRBV7-9 to TRBJ2-7, with 11 positions matching TRBD1. This CDR3 spans 15 amino acids. Germline assignment: CDR1 SEHNR and CDR2 FQNEAQ (reference sequence). V gave up 3 bases and J gave up 3 bases; unmatched junction bases: 4. CDR3 in DNA: TGTGCCAGCAGCTTGGGACAGGGGGGTCTCTACGAGCAGTACTTC. Translation: CASSLGQGGLYEQYF.

This clone turned up a few times. The V and J genes are TRBV5-1 and TRBJ2-1; 7 bases agree with TRBD2. CDR3 length: 16 amino acids. V dropped 4 bases and J dropped 8; count of bases not matched to a gene: 15. Germline V gives CDR1 SGHRS, CDR2 YFSETQ. The CDR3 coding sequence is TGCGCCAGCAGCCCCCAGAGAGCGGGGAGAATTTATGAGCAGTTCTTC. Encoded protein: CASSPQRAGRIYEQFF.

V usage is TRBV11-3 and J usage is TRBJ2-1; 12 bases are a match to TRBD2. V lost 5 bases and J lost 2; bases outside the gene matches: 4. The germline V gene encodes CDR1 SGHNT and CDR2 YENEEA. CDR3 length: 16 amino acids. The CDR3 spells CASSPSGGATYNEQFF. The CDR3 DNA follows: TGTGCCAGCAGCCCTAGCGGGGGGGCGACCTACAATGAGCAGTTCTTC.